Below, 28 T cell receptor beta chains from the same sample are listed, as sequenced in a study of T cells in Graves' hyperthyroidism and ophthalmopathy. RNA transcripts served as the template for amplifying TCR beta CDR3 regions. The HTBI primer set drove a first-round RT-PCR of the TCR CDR3. TCRdb reprocessed the multiplex PCR reads via MiXCR and lists one record per CDR3 protein. The sample shows some 490,000 distinct CDR3 sequences, around a fifth of them seen only once. Sequencing used blood. The origin of the receptors is a woman aged 70-85 years with Graves' ophthalmopathy.

This clonotype was counted ten times or more. The rearrangement links TRBV12-3 or TRBV12-4 to TRBJ2-1, with 10 positions matching TRBD1. The V gene end was trimmed by 5 bases and the J gene end by 3 bases; junction bases not matched to a gene: 4. The CDR3 extends over 15 amino acids. The CDR3 region has the DNA TGTGCCAGCAGTCTCCGGACAGGGGGCTACAATGAGCAGTTCTTC. Amino acid sequence: CASSLRTGGYNEQFF.

J is TRBJ1-2 and V is TRBV6-1; 9 nucleotides match TRBD1. Germline V lookup: CDR1 MNHNS, CDR2 SASEGT. The length of the CDR3 is 14 residues. With V trimmed by 6 bases and J by 4 bases, 6 bases remained unmatched. DNA for the CDR3: TGTGCCAGCAGATCCGGGACAGGGAGCTATGGCTACACCTTC. Translation gives CASRSGTGSYGYTF.

This chain uses TRBV9 with TRBJ1-6; unclear D gene. This CDR3 is 15 amino acids long. From germline, CDR1 is SGDLS and CDR2 YYNGEE. Trimming stripped 4 bases from V and 6 bases from J, with 14 bases between. The CDR3 DNA follows: TGTGCCAGCAGCCCTAATGGGGTTGCTAATTCACCCCTCCACTTT. Translated: CASSPNGVANSPLHF. The variable domain in full, with the rest retrieved from reference TRBV9 and TRBJ1-6, is DSGVTQTPKHLITATGQRVTLRCSPRSGDLSVYWYQQSLDQGLQFLIQYYNGEERAKGNILERFSAQQFPDLHSELNLSSLELGDSALYFCASSPNGVANSPLHFGNGTRLTVT.

J is TRBJ2-3 and V is TRBV18, with 8 bases lining up with TRBD2. The CDR3 extends over 16 amino acids. The V and J ends lost 6 bases and 0 bases, in that order; junction bases with no gene match: 8. Germline lookup yields CDR1 KGHSH and CDR2 LQKENI. DNA of the CDR3: TGTGCCAGCTCGAAATCAACTAGCGGAAGCACAGATACGCAGTATTTT. Translation gives CASSKSTSGSTDTQYF.

This chain connects TRBV7-2 to TRBJ1-2, with 8 positions matching TRBD1. CDR3 size: 15 residues. Germline V CDR1 and CDR2: SGHTA, FQGNSA. The ends lost 5 bases at V and 4 bases at J; junction bases unmatched: 9. CDR3 nucleotide sequence: TGTGCCAGCAGCCCCTCGACAGGGGTATCCTATGGCTACACCTTC. It encodes CASSPSTGVSYGYTF.

The rearrangement links TRBV10-3 to TRBJ1-1; no definite D call. Trimming pared 5 bases from V and 1 base from J, leaving 8 bases between. CDR1 and CDR2 from the germline V gene are ENHRY and SYGVKD. The CDR3 extends over 13 amino acids. The CDR3 DNA follows: TGTGCCATCAGTTTAACCGGGAACACTGAAGCTTTCTTT. The encoded protein is CAISLTGNTEAFF.

This clonotype appeared a few times. The V and J genes are TRBV5-1 and TRBJ2-1; 9 bases align to TRBD2. The CDR3 length is 16 residues. V shed 4 bases and J 5 bases; nucleotides not matched to a gene: 10. The germline CDR1 and CDR2 sequences are SGHRS and YFSETQ. CDR3 sequence (DNA): TGCGCCAGCAGCAGGATTGAGCGGGAGGCCAACAATGAGCAGTTCTTC. It specifies CASSRIEREANNEQFF.

This clonotype was observed a handful of times. This chain uses TRBV10-3 with TRBJ2-7; 12 bases are a match to TRBD2. The CDR3 sequence is 16 residues long. Germline V gene lookup returns CDR1 ENHRY and CDR2 SYGVKD. V dropped 3 bases and J dropped 5; count of bases not matched to a gene: 8. DNA for the CDR3: TGTGCCATCAGTGATCCTAGCGGGAGGGCCGGCCACGAGCAGTACTTC. This gives the protein CAISDPSGRAGHEQYF.

This clonotype occurred many times. The rearrangement links TRBV2 to TRBJ1-2; weak D call: TRBD1 (6 bases). Trimming took 6 bases from V and 2 from J, leaving 16 bases between them. Germline CDR1 SNHLY, CDR2 FYNNEI. The length of the CDR3 is 15 residues. The CDR3 DNA is TGTGCCAGCAGCAATACAGGGAAAAGGAACTATGGCTACACCTTC. It encodes CASSNTGKRNYGYTF.

This clonotype came up a few times. The V and J genes are TRBV11-2 and TRBJ2-6; tentatively, D is TRBD1 (5 bases). The CDR3 contains 17 residues. Trimming cost V 5 bases and J 4 bases, with 18 bases left between them. Germline-derived CDR1 and CDR2 are SGHAT and FQNNGV. The CDR3 bases are TGTGCCAGCAGCCTCTCTCTCAGGGCTTCCGGGGCCAACGTCCTGACTTTC. This codes for CASSLSLRASGANVLTF. Using reference TRBV11-2 and TRBJ2-6 for the parts outside the CDR3, the full variable domain is EAGVAQSPRYKIIEKRQSVAFWCNPISGHATLYWYQQILGQGPKLLIQFQNNGVVDDSQLPKDRFSAERLKGVDSTLKIQPAKLEDSAVYLCASSLSLRASGANVLTFGAGSRLTVL.

In its sample, this clonotype was seen many times. V gene TRBV11-2 combines with J gene TRBJ2-7; unclear D gene. V lost 9 bases and J lost 7, with 19 bases in between. Germline CDR1 reads SGHAT; CDR2 reads FQNNGV. This CDR3 is built from 13 residues. CDR3 sequence reads: CASSPIREREQYF. DNA of the CDR3: TGTGCCAGTTCTCCCATTAGGGAACGGGAGCAGTACTTC.

This clonotype was counted only a few times. This chain joins TRBV6-2 or TRBV6-3 and TRBJ1-6; TRBD1 matches 8 bases. This CDR3 contains 15 residues. The V gene's germline CDR1 is MNHEY and CDR2 SVGEGT. J gave up 9 bases and V 6 bases, and 10 bases lay outside the gene matches. CDR3 amino acids: CASSTHRGMGSPLHF. CDR3 sequence (DNA): TGTGCCAGCAGCACTCACAGGGGGATGGGTTCACCCCTCCACTTT.

This rearrangement joins TRBV12-3 or TRBV12-4 to TRBJ2-7; no reliable D call. Deletions cut 2 bases from V and 3 bases from J, with 8 bases between. The CDR3 spans 13 residues. The CDR3 is CASSLSADYEQYF. In DNA form, the CDR3 reads TGTGCCAGCAGTTTATCGGCCGACTACGAGCAGTACTTC.

V is TRBV19 and J is TRBJ1-5; a weak D match, TRBD1 (6 bases). The CDR3 runs to 14 residues. Germline-derived CDR1 and CDR2 are LNHDA and SQIVND (reference sequence). Trimming cost V 6 bases and J 2 bases, with 11 bases left between them. CDR3 DNA sequence: TGTGCCAGTAGCGCCCGGACAGGCAATCAGCCCCAGCATTTT. It encodes CASSARTGNQPQHF. The full variable domain, rest sourced from reference TRBV19 and TRBJ1-5, is DGGITQSPKYLFRKEGQNVTLSCEQNLNHDAMYWYRQDPGQGLRLIYYSQIVNDFQKGDIAEGYSVSREKKESFPLTVTSAQKNPTAFYLCASSARTGNQPQHFGDGTRLSIL.

The J gene is TRBJ2-7, the V gene TRBV6-2 or TRBV6-3; TRBD1 matches 8 bases. This CDR3 is 14 amino acids long. Germline CDR1 MNHEY, CDR2 SVGEGT. Trimming took 6 bases from V and 2 from J; bases not matched to a gene: 6. For the CDR3, the DNA is TGTGCCAGCAGACCCCCAGGGGGCACCTACGAGCAGTACTTC. It specifies CASRPPGGTYEQYF.

This clonotype was detected ten times or more. At one end the junction does not follow the germline gene, possibly because of a read error. The chain is built from TRBV27 and TRBJ1-1; D uncertain. The germline V gene encodes CDR1 MNHEY and CDR2 SMNVEV (reference sequence). The length of the CDR3 is 16 residues. CDR3 nucleotide sequence: TGTGCCAGCAGTCTATCGACGGGTTCGGCGAACACTGAAGCTTTCTTT. Protein sequence: CASSLSTGSANTEAFF.

In its sample, this clonotype was seen a few times. The CDR3 DNA reads TGTGCCAGCAGCTGGTCGGGGGGGGCTAGCAATCAGCCCCAGCATTTT. Translation: CASSWSGGASNQPQHF. The chain uses TRBV5-6 and TRBJ1-5; D might be TRBD1 (6 bases). Trimming pared 3 bases from V and 0 bases from J, leaving 13 bases between. The CDR3 consists of 16 residues. The V gene's germline CDR1 is SGHDT and CDR2 YYEEEE.

This clonotype showed up many times. The CDR3 protein is CASSSQRGDTDTQYF. The CDR3 coding sequence is TGTGCCAGCAGTTCCCAGCGGGGCGACACAGATACGCAGTATTTT. The J gene is TRBJ2-3, the V gene TRBV2, with 7 bases matching TRBD2. The germline V gene encodes CDR1 SNHLY and CDR2 FYNNEI. The trim removed 5 bases at V and 2 bases at J, leaving 7 bases unmatched. This CDR3 contains 15 residues.

Many counts were recorded for this clonotype. The chain couples TRBV28 to TRBJ2-5; 8 bases are a match to TRBD1. The V gene's germline CDR1 is MDHEN and CDR2 SYDVKM. Trimming at V came to 6 bases and at J to 4 bases, leaving 7 bases not matched to a gene. This CDR3 contains 14 residues. The CDR3 DNA reads TGTGCCAGCAGGTCTTCACAGGGGGGAGAGACCCAGTACTTC. It translates to CASRSSQGGETQYF.

The genes are TRBV10-1 and TRBJ2-5; TRBD1 might be the D (6 bases). V lost 5 bases to trimming and J lost 2 bases, with 12 bases between them. The CDR3 consists of 14 residues. Germline CDR1 is WNHNN and CDR2 is SYGVQD (reference sequence). CDR3 sequence reads: CASSNRVDQETQYF. The CDR3 DNA reads as TGCGCCAGCAGTAACAGGGTAGATCAAGAGACCCAGTACTTC.

The rearrangement joins TRBV20-1 to TRBJ2-7; TRBD2 matches 11 bases. This CDR3 comprises 22 residues. The junction had 26 bases not matched to a gene; V was cut back by 4 bases and J by 0 bases. CDR1 DFQATT and CDR2 SNEGSKA come from the germline V gene (reference sequence). In DNA, the CDR3 is TGCAGTGCTAAATATGAGGACAGGGGAACTAGCGGGAGCCTAAGGAGCTCCTACGAGCAGTACTTC. Translation: CSAKYEDRGTSGSLRSSYEQYF.

The V call is TRBV5-4, the J call TRBJ1-6; TRBD1 is a possible D gene (6 bases). The CDR3 contains 14 residues. The V end lost 0 bases, the J end lost 9 bases, and 10 bases lay between the germline ends. The germline CDR1 and CDR2 sequences are SGHNT and YYREEE (reference sequence). This CDR3 reads CASSLDRVSSPLHF. For the CDR3, the DNA is TGTGCCAGCAGCTTGGACAGGGTTAGTTCACCCCTCCACTTT.

This sequence joins TRBV20-1 and TRBJ2-1; 11 positions match TRBD1. Germline V gene sequence: CDR1 DFQATT, CDR2 SNEGSKA (reference sequence). The CDR3 extends over 15 amino acids. The V segment lost 2 bases and the J segment 7 bases; nucleotides outside the gene matches: 7. The CDR3 DNA follows: TGCAGTGCTAGATCCTGGGACAGGGGGGGAAATGAGCAGTTCTTC. Translation: CSARSWDRGGNEQFF.

This clonotype was detected a few times. V and J are TRBV28 and TRBJ2-2; unclear D gene. The CDR3 runs to 15 residues. From germline, CDR1 is MDHEN and CDR2 SYDVKM. The germline V and J ends were trimmed by 6 bases and 4 bases, with 15 bases remaining between them. CDR3 in amino acids: CASSGPLHSTGELFF. Written as DNA, the CDR3 is TGTGCCAGCAGCGGACCTCTACATAGCACCGGGGAGCTGTTTTTT.

This clonotype has a count of ten or more. This sequence joins TRBV11-2 and TRBJ2-1, with a weak D call TRBD2 (5 bases). The CDR3 totals 15 residues. Germline assignment: CDR1 SGHAT and CDR2 FQNNGV. The V gene lost 1 base and the J gene lost 3 bases, with 10 bases spanning the gap. The chain's CDR3 is CASSLVYGDYNEQFF. DNA for the CDR3: TGTGCCAGCAGCTTAGTATACGGGGACTACAATGAGCAGTTCTTC.

Only a few counts were recorded for this clonotype. The chain joins TRBV12-3 or TRBV12-4 to TRBJ2-3; D unclear. This CDR3 is built from 12 residues. Trimming shortened V by 5 bases and J by 4 bases, and 7 bases separated the two germline ends. The CDR3 coding sequence is TGTGCCAGCAGTCCCCGATCAGATACGCAGTATTTT. Amino acid sequence: CASSPRSDTQYF.

This clonotype was seen only a few times. J is TRBJ2-2 and V is TRBV6-1; maybe TRBD1 (6 bases). The CDR3 length is 15 residues. Germline V CDR1 and CDR2: MNHNS, SASEGT. V lost 3 bases and J lost 5, with 13 bases in between. The CDR3 region is CASSDLGAITGELFF. The CDR3 DNA is TGTGCCAGCAGTGATCTGGGGGCGATAACCGGGGAGCTGTTTTTT.

The chain has TRBV3-1 and TRBJ1-2; 7 nucleotides match TRBD1. From germline, CDR1 is LGHDT and CDR2 YNNKEL (reference sequence). V dropped 4 bases and J dropped 2; count of bases not matched to a gene: 7. There are 15 residues in the CDR3. Here the CDR3 DNA reads TGTGCCAGCAGCCCAAAATGGGACAGCAACTATGGCTACACCTTC. Its translation is CASSPKWDSNYGYTF. Full variable domain (rest looked up from reference TRBV3-1 and TRBJ1-2): DTAVSQTPKYLVTQMGNDKSIKCEQNLGHDTMYWYKQDSKKFLKIMFSYNNKELIINETVPNRFSPKSPDKAHLNLHINSLELGDSAVYFCASSPKWDSNYGYTFGSGTRLTVV.